The clone carrying this TCR beta chain was found many times. The data originate from a study of regulatory T cells in long-lasting Graves disease. In building TCR beta libraries, iRepertoire HTBI primers were used together with Arm-PCR of CDR3 regions. TCRdb fed the multiplex PCR reads into MiXCR, producing one record per CDR3 protein. The sample yields more than 400,000 distinct CDR3 sequences, about a sixth seen once. Time point indicated: newly diagnosed GD, antithyroid drugs for less than 3 months. With RNA extracted from PBMCs as input, the TCR library was made. Patients were from an endocrinology department in Xi'an, China. The same specimen was also included in a second study, on T cells in Graves' hyperthyroidism and ophthalmopathy.

This specimen was peripheral blood mononuclear cells (PBMCs), taken at new diagnosis, from a patient treated with antithyroid drugs. The sequence was obtained from a woman aged 25 to 45 with Graves disease.

The CDR3 DNA reads as TGTGCCAGCAGAGCCCGGGGAATACCCTACGAGCAGTACTTC. Amino acids: CASRARGIPYEQYF. The chain uses TRBV27 and TRBJ2-7, with D perhaps matching TRBD2 (5 bases). The CDR3 totals 14 residues. Germline CDR1 and CDR2: MNHEY and SMNVEV (reference sequence). The V end was cut by 6 bases, the J end by 2 bases, with 14 bases between.